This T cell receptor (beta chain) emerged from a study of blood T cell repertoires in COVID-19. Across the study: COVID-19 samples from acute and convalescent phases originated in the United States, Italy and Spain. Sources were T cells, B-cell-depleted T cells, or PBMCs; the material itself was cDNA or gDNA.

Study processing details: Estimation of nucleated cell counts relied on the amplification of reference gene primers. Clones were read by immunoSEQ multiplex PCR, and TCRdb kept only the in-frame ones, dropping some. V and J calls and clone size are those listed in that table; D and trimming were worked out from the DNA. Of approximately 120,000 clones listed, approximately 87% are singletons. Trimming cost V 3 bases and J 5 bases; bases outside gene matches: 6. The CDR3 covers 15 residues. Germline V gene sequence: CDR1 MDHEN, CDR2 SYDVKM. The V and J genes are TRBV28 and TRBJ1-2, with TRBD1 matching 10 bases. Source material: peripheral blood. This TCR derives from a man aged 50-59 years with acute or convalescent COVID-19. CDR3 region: CASSFRDRGLYGYTF. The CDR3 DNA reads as TGTGCCAGCAGTTTCCGGGACAGGGGTCTTTATGGCTACACCTTC.